This TCR beta chain stems from a study of blood T cell repertoires in COVID-19. Study summary: COVID-19 samples from acute and convalescent phases originated in the United States, Italy and Spain.

TCRdb keeps only in-frame clones here, not all; method: immunoSEQ multiplex PCR. Of fewer than 400,000 clones in the sample, roughly 85% were seen once. The CDR3 consists of 12 residues. Germline V gives CDR1 MDHEN, CDR2 SYDVKM. Trimming removed 3 bases at V and 5 bases at J, with 6 bases between. About this clone: This sample also contains other DNA sequences that code for the same CDR3.

The study recruited exposed participants who had met a COVID-19 case within 2 weeks before entry. Sequenced material: PBMCs or T cells enriched from blood (not recorded which). The TCR was taken from a woman aged 25-40 years who had been exposed to COVID-19. The chain couples TRBV28 to TRBJ2-3; D remains unclear. CDR3 region: CASSFRGDTQYF. The CDR3 region has the DNA TGTGCCAGCAGTTTCCGAGGAGATACGCAGTATTTT.